The 19 T cell receptor beta chains below were found in one sample sequenced in a study of cytomegalovirus exposure and HLA in healthy donors. Use of 60 Vbeta and 13 Jbeta primers characterized the PCR. Profiling relied on immunoSEQ multiplex PCR, and the TCRdb table lists in-frame clones only, not all of them. This sample's table reports around 200,000 clones. Material for sequencing was PBMCs. These receptors originate from a girl aged 2-15 years in good health and CMV-seropositive.

The J gene is TRBJ1-1, the V gene TRBV30; D is perhaps TRBD1 (6 bases). The CDR3 covers 10 residues. Trimming pared 8 bases from V and 11 bases from J, leaving 15 bases between. Germline CDR1 is GTSNPN and CDR2 is SVGIG (reference sequence). DNA of the CDR3: TGTGCCCGGGGGGGGCCGAGTGCTTTCTTT. Translating it yields CARGGPSAFF.

The chain is built from TRBV5-1 and TRBJ1-4; 7 bases line up with TRBD1. The CDR3 runs to 14 residues. Trimming took 2 bases from V and 8 from J; bases not matched to a gene: 6. Germline assignment: CDR1 SGHRS and CDR2 YFSETQ. The CDR3 protein is CASSFSKGQEKLFF. DNA for the CDR3: TGCGCCAGCAGCTTCTCTAAGGGACAGGAAAAACTGTTTTTT.

The chain combines TRBV4-1 with TRBJ2-1; possible D gene TRBD2, 6 bases. Germline V gene lookup returns CDR1 MGHRA and CDR2 YSYEKL. Trimming took off 0 bases at V and 0 bases at J, with 15 bases between the two ends. CDR3 length: 18 residues. Written as DNA, the CDR3 is TGCGCCAGCAGCCAAGATGGAGTAGCGGAGAGCTCCTACAATGAGCAGTTCTTC. Translation: CASSQDGVAESSYNEQFF.

The V call is TRBV27, the J call TRBJ1-2; D is perhaps TRBD1 (5 bases). The germline V gene has CDR1 MNHEY and CDR2 SMNVEV (reference sequence). Trimming shortened V by 2 bases and J by 1 base, and 8 bases separated the two germline ends. The CDR3 sequence is 14 residues long. The CDR3 DNA follows: TGTGCCAGCAGTTTACAACAGGATAACTATGGCTACACCTTC. Translating it yields CASSLQQDNYGYTF.

The V call is TRBV9, the J call TRBJ2-2; TRBD2 is a possible D gene (5 bases). This CDR3 is built from 14 residues. Trimming cost V 1 base and J 5 bases, with 9 bases left between them. The germline V gene encodes CDR1 SGDLS and CDR2 YYNGEE. This CDR3 is CASSVLWETGELFF. In nucleotides, the CDR3 is TGTGCCAGCAGCGTATTGTGGGAGACCGGGGAGCTGTTTTTT.

This chain links TRBV5-4 with TRBJ2-7; TRBD2 agrees at 13 bases. The CDR3 extends over 15 amino acids. Germline CDR1 is SGHNT and CDR2 is YYREEE (reference sequence). Germline trimming cut 2 bases from V and 7 bases from J; bases unmatched to any gene: 6. CDR3 bases: TGTGCCAGCAGCTTTTCACTAGCGGGAGGGCTTGAGCAGTACTTC. It codes for CASSFSLAGGLEQYF. The complete variable domain, with remaining parts taken from reference TRBV5-4 and TRBJ2-7, reads ETGVTQSPTHLIKTRGQQVTLRCSSQSGHNTVSWYQQALGQGPQFIFQYYREEENGRGNFPPRFSGLQFPNYSSELNVNALELDDSALYLCASSFSLAGGLEQYFGPGTRLTVT.

The chain combines TRBV6-5 with TRBJ2-5; 8 bases map to TRBD1. The J call may be incorrect, as the DNA end agrees better with TRBJ2-7. CDR1 is MNHEY, CDR2 SVGAGI, per germline. The length of the CDR3 is 12 residues. The CDR3: CAVTGGGYEQYF. The CDR3 bases are TGTGCCGTAACAGGGGGTGGCTACGAGCAGTACTTC.

J is TRBJ2-2 and V is TRBV5-1; 10 bases agree with TRBD1. Germline assignment: CDR1 SGHRS and CDR2 YFSETQ. The CDR3 covers 14 residues. Unmatched junction bases numbered 4, after V lost 3 bases and J lost 8 bases. The CDR3 is CASSSDRGQGELFF. CDR3 bases: TGCGCCAGCAGCTCAGACAGGGGGCAAGGGGAGCTGTTTTTT.

CDR3 coding DNA: TGCGCCAGCAGCCAGGAGAGCCAGCGGGAGCAGTACTTC. Protein product: CASSQESQREQYF. This chain connects TRBV4-1 to TRBJ2-5; the match to TRBD2 covers 8 bases. After removal of 3 bases from V and 11 bases from J, the junction contained 8 bases not matched to a gene. CDR3 length: 13 residues. Germline V gives CDR1 MGHRA, CDR2 YSYEKL.

The gene calls are TRBV7-8 and TRBJ2-7, with D unclear. The V and J ends lost 1 base and 4 bases respectively, with 11 bases between them. The germline CDR1 and CDR2 sequences are SGHVS and FQNEAQ. The CDR3 loop spans 14 amino acids. The CDR3 region is CASSLGLSEYEQYF. In nucleotides, the CDR3 is TGTGCCAGCAGCTTAGGACTCTCAGAATACGAGCAGTACTTC.

The chain uses TRBV7-6 and TRBJ1-5, with 7 nucleotides matching TRBD1. The J segment lost 0 bases and the V segment lost 5 bases, leaving 1 base of the junction unmatched. Germline assignment: CDR1 SGHVS and CDR2 FNYEAQ. The CDR3 has 14 amino acids. In DNA, the CDR3 is TGTGCCAGCAGCCCAGGGGGTAGCAATCAGCCCCAGCATTTT. It codes for CASSPGGSNQPQHF.

The genes are TRBV19 and TRBJ2-7; 9 positions agree with TRBD1. After removal of 3 bases from V and 3 bases from J, the junction contained 6 bases not matched to a gene. CDR3 length: 15 amino acids. CDR1 and CDR2 (germline): LNHDA, SQIVND (reference sequence). Here the CDR3 DNA reads TGTGCCAGTAGTATGATGGGACAGGGCTTCTACGAGCAGTACTTC. Translated: CASSMMGQGFYEQYF.

CDR3 loop: CASSIGGGDGEQFF. The CDR3 region has the DNA TGTGCCAGTAGTATAGGGGGAGGGGATGGTGAGCAGTTCTTC. V is TRBV19 and J is TRBJ2-1; 7 positions agree with TRBD2. Trimming at V came to 1 base and at J to 9 bases, leaving 6 bases not matched to a gene. The CDR3 covers 14 residues. Germline V CDR1 and CDR2: LNHDA, SQIVND (reference sequence).

This chain links TRBV28 with TRBJ2-6, with D perhaps TRBD1 (6 bases). This CDR3 has 15 residues. The V and J ends lost 3 bases and 4 bases respectively, with 10 bases between them. Germline V gene data show CDR1 as MDHEN and CDR2 as SYDVKM. CDR3 DNA sequence: TGTGCCAGCAGTTTTCAGGGGCGCGGGGCCAACGTCCTGACTTTC. It encodes CASSFQGRGANVLTF.

The chain joins TRBV2 to TRBJ2-2, with 7 positions matching TRBD1. The CDR3 extends over 16 amino acids. CDR1 and CDR2 from the germline V gene are SNHLY and FYNNEI. The junction had 14 bases not matched to a gene; V was cut back by 8 bases and J by 5 bases. The CDR3 here is CASRTQTGLTTGELFF. In DNA, the CDR3 is TGTGCCAGCCGTACGCAGACAGGGTTAACTACCGGGGAGCTGTTTTTT.

The chain employs TRBV6-1 and TRBJ2-5, with TRBD1 as a possible D gene (6 bases). V lost 3 bases and J lost 2, with 16 bases in between. The CDR3 totals 16 residues. Germline CDR1 reads MNHNS; CDR2 reads SASEGT. The CDR3 here is CASSDGDIATQETQYF. The DNA of the CDR3 is TGTGCCAGCAGTGATGGGGACATAGCGACGCAAGAGACCCAGTACTTC.

V is TRBV28 and J is TRBJ1-4; TRBD1 matches 8 bases. Losses at the gene ends were 2 bases for V and 5 bases for J; bases not matched to a gene: 4. Germline lookup yields CDR1 MDHEN and CDR2 SYDVKM. CDR3 size: 15 residues. CDR3 in amino acids: CASSLVAGGNEKLFF. The CDR3 coding sequence is TGTGCCAGCAGTTTAGTGGCAGGGGGCAATGAAAAACTGTTTTTT.

This chain joins TRBV7-9 and TRBJ1-1; D unresolved. Trimming removed 3 bases at V and 0 bases at J, with 8 bases between. Germline CDR1 is SEHNR and CDR2 is FQNEAQ (reference sequence). The CDR3 spans 14 residues. CDR3 in DNA: TGTGCCAGCAGCTTTTGGGAGATGAACACTGAAGCTTTCTTT. This codes for CASSFWEMNTEAFF.

The chain links TRBV4-1 to TRBJ2-1; TRBD1 aligns across 9 bases. The CDR3 is 15 residues long. The V gene end was trimmed by 0 bases and the J gene end by 9 bases; junction bases not matched to a gene: 6. Germline values: CDR1 MGHRA, CDR2 YSYEKL. DNA for the CDR3: TGCGCCAGCAGCCAAGACGGGACAGGGTCAGGTGAGCAGTTCTTC. This gives the protein CASSQDGTGSGEQFF.